The rows below give T cell receptor beta chains drawn from one sample of a study of cytomegalovirus exposure and HLA in healthy donors. Here immunoSEQ multiplex PCR was the method, and the copy in TCRdb shows in-frame clones only, minus some. The sample has around 130,000 clones, about 80% seen once. Sequenced: PBMCs. Receptors originate from a human donor in good health. Both conserved end residues are part of each CDR3. Fields, in order: D gene, V gene, J gene, CDR3 length, clone size, CDR3 protein, CDR3 DNA. D genes are given only for firm matches. A clone size is listed for some rows: how often the clone was seen (once, few, many), or a class if it is expanded.

TRBD2,TRBV5-4,TRBJ2-3,15,-,CASSLAGGATDTQYF,TGTGCCAGCAGCTTGGCCGGGGGGGCCACAGATACGCAGTATTTT
-,TRBV5-6,TRBJ2-7,15,-,CASSSLKQGSYEQYF,TGTGCCAGCAGCTCACTTAAACAGGGTTCCTACGAGCAGTACTTC
-,TRBV10-3,TRBJ2-2,17,-,CATRDSGSTLNTGELFF,TGTGCCACTAGGGACTCAGGGTCCACGTTAAACACCGGGGAGCTGTTTTTT
-,TRBV15,TRBJ2-7,14,-,CATSRAQRADEQYF,TGTGCCACCAGCAGAGCCCAGCGGGCCGACGAGCAGTACTTC
-,TRBV18,TRBJ1-2,12,-,CASSVLDYGYTF,TGTGCCAGCTCAGTACTCGATTATGGCTACACCTTC
-,TRBV10-1,TRBJ2-3,14,once,CASSGGGGTDTQYF,TGCGCCAGCAGTGGCGGCGGGGGCACAGATACGCAGTATTTT
-,TRBV9,TRBJ1-4,16,few,CASSVGVGGEVEKLFF,TGTGCCAGCAGCGTAGGGGTCGGGGGGGAGGTTGAAAAACTGTTTTTT
-,TRBV6-5,TRBJ1-5,15,few,CASSPSSTDLQPQHF,TGTGCCAGCAGCCCCTCCTCGACAGATTTACAGCCCCAGCATTTT
TRBD2,TRBV19,TRBJ2-2,15,-,CASSISGGFAGELFF,TGTGCCAGTAGTATTTCGGGGGGTTTCGCCGGGGAGCTGTTTTTT
TRBD1,TRBV4-2,TRBJ1-4,16,-,CASSQATGTGNEKLFF,TGTGCCAGCAGCCAGGCAACCGGGACAGGGAATGAAAAACTGTTTTTT